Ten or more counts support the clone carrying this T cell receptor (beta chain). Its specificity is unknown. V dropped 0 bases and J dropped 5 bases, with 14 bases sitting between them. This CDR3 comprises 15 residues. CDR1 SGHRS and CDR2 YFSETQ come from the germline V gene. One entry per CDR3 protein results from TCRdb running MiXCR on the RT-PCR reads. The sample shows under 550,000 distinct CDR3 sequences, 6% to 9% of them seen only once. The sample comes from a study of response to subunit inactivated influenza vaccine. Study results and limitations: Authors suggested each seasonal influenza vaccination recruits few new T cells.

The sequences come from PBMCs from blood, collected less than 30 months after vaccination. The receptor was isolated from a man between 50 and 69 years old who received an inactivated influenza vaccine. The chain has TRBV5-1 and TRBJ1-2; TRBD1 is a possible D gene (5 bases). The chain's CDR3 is CASSLVSGSNYGYTF. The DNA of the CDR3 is TGCGCCAGCAGCTTGGTGTCAGGGTCAAATTATGGCTACACCTTC.